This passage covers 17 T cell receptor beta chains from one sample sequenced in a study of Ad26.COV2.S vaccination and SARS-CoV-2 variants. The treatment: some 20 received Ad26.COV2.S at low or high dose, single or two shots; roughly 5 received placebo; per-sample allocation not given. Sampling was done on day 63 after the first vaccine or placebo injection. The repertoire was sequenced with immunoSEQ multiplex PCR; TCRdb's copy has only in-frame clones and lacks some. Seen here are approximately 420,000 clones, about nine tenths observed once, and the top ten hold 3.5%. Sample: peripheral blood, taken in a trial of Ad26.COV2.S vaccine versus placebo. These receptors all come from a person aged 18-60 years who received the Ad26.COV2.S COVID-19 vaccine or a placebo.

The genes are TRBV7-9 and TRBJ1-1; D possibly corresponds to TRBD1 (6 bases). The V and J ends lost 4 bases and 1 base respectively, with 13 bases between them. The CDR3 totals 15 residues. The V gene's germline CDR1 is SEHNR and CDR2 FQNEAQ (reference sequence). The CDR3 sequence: CASSSNRVKNTEAFF. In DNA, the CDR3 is TGTGCCAGCAGCTCAAACAGGGTTAAGAACACTGAAGCTTTCTTT.

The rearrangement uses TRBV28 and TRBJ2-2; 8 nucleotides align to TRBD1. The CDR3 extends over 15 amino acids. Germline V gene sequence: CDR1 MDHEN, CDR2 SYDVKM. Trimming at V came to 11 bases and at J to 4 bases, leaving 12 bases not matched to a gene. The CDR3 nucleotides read TGTGCCGTATCTACAGGGGGAGTGGGCACCGGGGAGCTGTTTTTT. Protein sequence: CAVSTGGVGTGELFF.

In nucleotides, the CDR3 is TGCGCCAGCAGCCCCACCTTAGCTACTGGAAACACCATATATTTT. Its protein is CASSPTLATGNTIYF. This rearrangement joins TRBV5-1 to TRBJ1-3; no firm D call. Trimming pared 4 bases from V and 2 bases from J, leaving 13 bases between. This CDR3 is built from 15 residues. Germline values: CDR1 SGHRS, CDR2 YFSETQ.

CDR3 bases: TGTGCCAGCAGCTCAGAACCCAATCAGCCCCAGCATTTT. This translates into CASSSEPNQPQHF. The chain has TRBV6-6 and TRBJ1-5; D is undetermined. CDR3 length equals 13 residues. Per germline, CDR1 MNHNY and CDR2 SVGAGI (reference sequence). V lost 6 bases and J 3 bases, leaving 9 bases between the germline ends.

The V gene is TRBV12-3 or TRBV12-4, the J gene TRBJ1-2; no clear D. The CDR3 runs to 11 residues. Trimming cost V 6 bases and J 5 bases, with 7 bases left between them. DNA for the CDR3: TGTGCCAGCAGCCGGGAATATGGCTACACCTTC. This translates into CASSREYGYTF.

The CDR3 spells CASSQDRARFTETQYF. CDR3 DNA sequence: TGTGCCAGCAGCCAAGATCGGGCCAGATTTACGGAGACCCAGTACTTC. V usage is TRBV14 and J usage is TRBJ2-5; unclear D gene. V lost 0 bases and J lost 5, with 16 bases in between. The CDR3 runs 16 residues. The germline gives CDR1 SGHDN, CDR2 FVKESK.

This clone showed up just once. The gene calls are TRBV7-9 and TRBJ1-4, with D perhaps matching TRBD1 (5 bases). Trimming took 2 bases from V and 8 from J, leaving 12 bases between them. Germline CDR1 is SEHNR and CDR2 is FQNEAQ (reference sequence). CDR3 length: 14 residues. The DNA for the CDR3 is TGTGCCAGCAGCTTACGAGACAGTGGAGAAAAACTGTTTTTT. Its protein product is CASSLRDSGEKLFF.

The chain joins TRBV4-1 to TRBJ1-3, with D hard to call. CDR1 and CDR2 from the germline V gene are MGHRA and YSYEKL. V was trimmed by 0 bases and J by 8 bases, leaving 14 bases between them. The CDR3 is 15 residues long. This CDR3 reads CASSQDGRVGDTIYF. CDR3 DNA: TGCGCCAGCAGCCAAGATGGGAGGGTCGGGGACACCATATATTTT.

CDR3 region: CASSIEDGGKPQHF. CDR3 sequence (DNA): TGTGCCAGTAGTATAGAGGACGGTGGTAAGCCCCAGCATTTT. V usage is TRBV19 and J usage is TRBJ1-5; unclear D gene. The CDR3 extends over 14 amino acids. The V and J ends lost 0 bases and 8 bases respectively, with 11 bases between them. Per the germline V gene, CDR1 is LNHDA and CDR2 is SQIVND (reference sequence).

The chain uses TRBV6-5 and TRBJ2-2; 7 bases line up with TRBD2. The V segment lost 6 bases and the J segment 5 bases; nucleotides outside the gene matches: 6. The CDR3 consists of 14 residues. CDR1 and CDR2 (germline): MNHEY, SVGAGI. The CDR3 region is CASRRTGGTGELFF. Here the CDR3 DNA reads TGTGCCAGCAGACGAACCGGGGGGACCGGGGAGCTGTTTTTT.

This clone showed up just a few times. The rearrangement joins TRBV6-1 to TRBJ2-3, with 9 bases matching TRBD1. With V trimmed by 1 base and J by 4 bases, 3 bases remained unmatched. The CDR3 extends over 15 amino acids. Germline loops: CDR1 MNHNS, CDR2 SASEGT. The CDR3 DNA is TGTGCCAGCAGTGAAGGACAGGGGGAAGCAGATACGCAGTATTTT. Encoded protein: CASSEGQGEADTQYF.

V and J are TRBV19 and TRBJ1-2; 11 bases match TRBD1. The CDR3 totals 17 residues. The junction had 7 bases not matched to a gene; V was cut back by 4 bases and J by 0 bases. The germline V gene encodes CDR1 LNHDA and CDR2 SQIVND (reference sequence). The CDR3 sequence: CASSKGQGAMTNYGYTF. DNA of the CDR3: TGTGCCAGTAGTAAAGGACAGGGGGCTATGACTAACTATGGCTACACCTTC.

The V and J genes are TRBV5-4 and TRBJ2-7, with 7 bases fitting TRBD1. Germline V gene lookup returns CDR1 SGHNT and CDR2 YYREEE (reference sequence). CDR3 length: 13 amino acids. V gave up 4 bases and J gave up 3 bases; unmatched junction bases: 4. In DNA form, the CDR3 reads TGTGCCAGCAGCAAAGGGACAGTCTACGAGCAGTACTTC. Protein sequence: CASSKGTVYEQYF.

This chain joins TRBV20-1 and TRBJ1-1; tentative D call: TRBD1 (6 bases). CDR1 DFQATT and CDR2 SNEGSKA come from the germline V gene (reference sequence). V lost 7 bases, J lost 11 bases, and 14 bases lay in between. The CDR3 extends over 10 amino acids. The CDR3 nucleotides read TGCAGTGTCCCCAGGGGTCAGGCTTTCTTT. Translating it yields CSVPRGQAFF.

CDR3 loop: CASSLTGMGTEAFF. DNA of the CDR3: TGTGCCAGCAGTCTGACAGGGATGGGCACTGAAGCTTTCTTT. The chain employs TRBV7-9 and TRBJ1-1; 7 bases align to TRBD1. Germline loops: CDR1 SEHNR, CDR2 FQNEAQ (reference sequence). This CDR3 spans 14 amino acids. Unmatched junction bases numbered 8, after V lost 6 bases and J lost 4 bases.

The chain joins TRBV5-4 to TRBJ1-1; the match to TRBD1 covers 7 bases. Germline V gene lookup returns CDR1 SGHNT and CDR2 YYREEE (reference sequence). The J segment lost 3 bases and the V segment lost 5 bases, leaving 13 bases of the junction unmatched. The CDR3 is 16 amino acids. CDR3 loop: CASRQYGTALYTEAFF. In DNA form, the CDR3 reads TGTGCCAGCAGACAGTATGGGACAGCCCTATACACTGAAGCTTTCTTT.

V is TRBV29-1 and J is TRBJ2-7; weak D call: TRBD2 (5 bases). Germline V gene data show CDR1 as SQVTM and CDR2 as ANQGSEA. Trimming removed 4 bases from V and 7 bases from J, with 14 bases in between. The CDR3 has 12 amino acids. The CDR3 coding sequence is TGCAGCGTTGTGGGGAGAACGGGAGAGCAGTACTTC. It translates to CSVVGRTGEQYF.